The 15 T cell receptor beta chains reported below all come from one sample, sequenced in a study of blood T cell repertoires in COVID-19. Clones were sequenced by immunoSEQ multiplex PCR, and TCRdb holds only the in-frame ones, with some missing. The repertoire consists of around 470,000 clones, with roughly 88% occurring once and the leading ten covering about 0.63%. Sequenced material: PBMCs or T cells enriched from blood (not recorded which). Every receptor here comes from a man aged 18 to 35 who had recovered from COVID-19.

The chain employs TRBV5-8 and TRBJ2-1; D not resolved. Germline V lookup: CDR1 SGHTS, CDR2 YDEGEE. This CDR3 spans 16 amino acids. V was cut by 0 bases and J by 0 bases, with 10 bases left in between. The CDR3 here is CASSLGTHNSYNEQFF. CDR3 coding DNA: TGTGCCAGCAGCTTGGGTACACATAACTCCTACAATGAGCAGTTCTTC.

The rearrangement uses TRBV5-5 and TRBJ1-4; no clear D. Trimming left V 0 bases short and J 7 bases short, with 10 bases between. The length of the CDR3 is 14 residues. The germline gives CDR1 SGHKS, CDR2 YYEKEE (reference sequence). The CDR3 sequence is CASSLVREGEKLFF. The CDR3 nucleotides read TGTGCCAGCAGCTTGGTACGGGAGGGTGAAAAACTGTTTTTT.

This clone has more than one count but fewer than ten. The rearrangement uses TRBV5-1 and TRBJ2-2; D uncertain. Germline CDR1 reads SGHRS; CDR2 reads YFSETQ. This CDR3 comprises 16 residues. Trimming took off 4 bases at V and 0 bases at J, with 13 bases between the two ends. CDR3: CASSPDTFANTGELFF. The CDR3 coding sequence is TGCGCCAGCAGCCCAGACACGTTCGCGAACACCGGGGAGCTGTTTTTT.

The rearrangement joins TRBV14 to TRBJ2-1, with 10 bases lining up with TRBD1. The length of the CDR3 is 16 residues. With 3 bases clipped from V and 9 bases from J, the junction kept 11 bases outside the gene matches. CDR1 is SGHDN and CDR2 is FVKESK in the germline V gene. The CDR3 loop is CASSQAQTGGWVEQFF. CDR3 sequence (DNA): TGTGCCAGCAGCCAGGCGCAGACAGGGGGCTGGGTTGAGCAGTTCTTC.

The CDR3 here is CASSFSGYGYTF. The CDR3 DNA reads TGTGCCAGCAGTTTTTCAGGCTATGGCTACACCTTC. This rearrangement joins TRBV12-3 or TRBV12-4 to TRBJ1-2, with D unclear. V was trimmed by 3 bases and J by 4 bases, leaving 6 bases between them. There are 12 residues in the CDR3.

The CDR3 sequence is CASSPMGRGYSTEAFF. DNA for the CDR3: TGTGCCAGCAGTCCCATGGGCAGGGGCTATAGCACTGAAGCTTTCTTT. The rearrangement uses TRBV28 and TRBJ1-1; D might be TRBD1 (6 bases). The CDR3 spans 16 residues. Trimming removed 5 bases from V and 4 bases from J, with 20 bases in between. Germline CDR1 is MDHEN and CDR2 is SYDVKM.

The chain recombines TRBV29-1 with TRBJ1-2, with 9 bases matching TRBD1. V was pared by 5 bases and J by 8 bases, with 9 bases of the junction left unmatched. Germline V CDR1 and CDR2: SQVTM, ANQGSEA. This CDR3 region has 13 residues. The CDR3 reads CSVLAGTGSGYTF. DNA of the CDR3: TGCAGCGTTCTAGCCGGGACAGGGAGCGGCTACACCTTC.

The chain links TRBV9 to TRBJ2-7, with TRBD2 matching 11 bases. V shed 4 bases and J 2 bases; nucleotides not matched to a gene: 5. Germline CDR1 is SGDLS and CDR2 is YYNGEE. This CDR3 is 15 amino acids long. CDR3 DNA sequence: TGTGCCAGCAGCTCCCCTAGCGGGGGGACCTACGAGCAGTACTTC. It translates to CASSSPSGGTYEQYF.

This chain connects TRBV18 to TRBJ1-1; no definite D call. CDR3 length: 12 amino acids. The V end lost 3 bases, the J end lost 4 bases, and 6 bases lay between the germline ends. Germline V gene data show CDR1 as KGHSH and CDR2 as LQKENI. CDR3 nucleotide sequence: TGTGCCAGCTCACCTTATATCACTGAAGCTTTCTTT. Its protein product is CASSPYITEAFF.

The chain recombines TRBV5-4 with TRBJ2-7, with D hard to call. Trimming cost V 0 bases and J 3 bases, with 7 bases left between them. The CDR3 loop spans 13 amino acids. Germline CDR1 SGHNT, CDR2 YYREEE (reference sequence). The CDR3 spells CASSLASNYEQYF. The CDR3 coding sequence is TGTGCCAGCAGCTTGGCGTCTAACTACGAGCAGTACTTC.

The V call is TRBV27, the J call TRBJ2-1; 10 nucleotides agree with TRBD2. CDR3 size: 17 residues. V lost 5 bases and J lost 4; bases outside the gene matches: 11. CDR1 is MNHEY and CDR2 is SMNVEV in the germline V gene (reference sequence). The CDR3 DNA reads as TGTGCCAGCAGTCTAGCGGGGGCCCCCCCATTTTACAATGAGCAGTTCTTC. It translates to CASSLAGAPPFYNEQFF.

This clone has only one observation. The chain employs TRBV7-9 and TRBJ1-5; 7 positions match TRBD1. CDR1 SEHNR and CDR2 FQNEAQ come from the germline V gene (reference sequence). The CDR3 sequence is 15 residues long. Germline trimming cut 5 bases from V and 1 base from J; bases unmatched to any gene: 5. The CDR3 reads CASSLDRVSNQPQHF. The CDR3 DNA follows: TGTGCCAGCAGCCTAGACAGGGTGAGCAATCAGCCCCAGCATTTT. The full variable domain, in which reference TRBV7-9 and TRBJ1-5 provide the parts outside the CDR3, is DTGVSQNPRHKITKRGQNVTFRCDPISEHNRLYWYRQTLGQGPEFLTYFQNEAQLEKSRLLSDRFSAERPKGSFSTLEIQRTEQGDSAMYLCASSLDRVSNQPQHFGDGTRLSIL.

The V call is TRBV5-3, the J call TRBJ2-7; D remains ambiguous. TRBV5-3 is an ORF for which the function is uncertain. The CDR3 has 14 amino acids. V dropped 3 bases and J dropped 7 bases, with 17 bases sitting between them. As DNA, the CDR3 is TGTGCCAGAAGCTCCCAGGCTTATCCCCGTGAGCAGTACTTC. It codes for CARSSQAYPREQYF.

The CDR3 bases are TGTGCCAGCAGCAGACCCTTCAGGGGGCTGAGATCACCCCTCCACTTT. Its protein is CASSRPFRGLRSPLHF. This rearrangement joins TRBV5-5 to TRBJ1-6; 8 bases line up with TRBD1. The ends lost 4 bases at V and 10 bases at J; junction bases unmatched: 13. The CDR3 sequence is 16 residues long. Germline V lookup: CDR1 SGHKS, CDR2 YYEKEE (reference sequence).

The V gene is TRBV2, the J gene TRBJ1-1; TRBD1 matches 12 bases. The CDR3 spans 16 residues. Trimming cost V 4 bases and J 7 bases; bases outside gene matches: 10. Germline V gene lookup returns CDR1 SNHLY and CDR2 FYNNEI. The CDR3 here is CASSVGRDRGLLEAFF. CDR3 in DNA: TGTGCCAGCAGTGTGGGTCGGGACAGGGGGCTTCTTGAAGCTTTCTTT.